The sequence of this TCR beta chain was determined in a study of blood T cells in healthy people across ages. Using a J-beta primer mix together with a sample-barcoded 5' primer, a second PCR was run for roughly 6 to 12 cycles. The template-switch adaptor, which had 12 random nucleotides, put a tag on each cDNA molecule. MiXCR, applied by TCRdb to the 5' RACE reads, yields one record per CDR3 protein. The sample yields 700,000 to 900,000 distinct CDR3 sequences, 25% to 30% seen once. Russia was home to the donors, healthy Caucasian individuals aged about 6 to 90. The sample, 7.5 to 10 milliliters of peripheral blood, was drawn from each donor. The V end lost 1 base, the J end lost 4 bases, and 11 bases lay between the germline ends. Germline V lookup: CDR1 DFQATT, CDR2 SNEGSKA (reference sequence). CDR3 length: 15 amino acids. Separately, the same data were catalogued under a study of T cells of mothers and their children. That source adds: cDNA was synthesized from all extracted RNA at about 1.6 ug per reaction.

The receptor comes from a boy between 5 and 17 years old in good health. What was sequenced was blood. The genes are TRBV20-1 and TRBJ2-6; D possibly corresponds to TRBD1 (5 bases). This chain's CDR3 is CSARARAGGANVLTF. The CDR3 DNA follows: TGCAGTGCTAGAGCCAGGGCTGGAGGGGCCAACGTCCTGACTTTC.